A selection of T cell receptor beta chains follows, all from one sample in a study of shared clonotypes between healthy human individuals. Only in-frame clones appear in the TCRdb table, and some are missing; sequencing was by immunoSEQ multiplex PCR. The sample yields about 2.2 million clones, roughly 95% seen once. Material for sequencing was naive CD8+ T cells from PBMCs. These receptor sequences come from a man in his late teens or twenties in good health. Some clones in this sample may be carry-over from other donors' samples. The CDR3 runs from the conserved cysteine through the conserved F or W. A D gene is named only where the DNA matches it firmly. Clone size, where shown, is once, few, many, or a class for clones that have expanded.

V	size	J	D	length	DNA	CDR3
TRBV7-9	NA	TRBJ2-7	NA	11	TGTGCCAGCAGCTCCTCTGACGAGCAGTACTTC	CASSSSDEQYF
TRBV7-9	NA	TRBJ1-1	NA	13	TGTGCCAGCAGCTTAGCCCTGAACACTGAAGCTTTCTTT	CASSLALNTEAFF
TRBV29-1	NA	TRBJ2-1	NA	11	TGCAGCGTTGAAGAAGACAATGAGCAGTTCTTC	CSVEEDNEQFF
TRBV9	NA	TRBJ2-3	TRBD2	15	TGTGCCAGCAGCGCTAGCGGGGGAAGCACAGATACGCAGTATTTT	CASSASGGSTDTQYF
TRBV14	NA	TRBJ2-5	NA	16	TGTGCCAGCAGCCATAAGCCGACGAAGCCGGGGGAGACCCAGTACTTC	CASSHKPTKPGETQYF
TRBV7-9	NA	TRBJ2-7	NA	15	TGTGCCAGCAGCCCACACAAGAATCCACCCTACGAGCAGTACTTC	CASSPHKNPPYEQYF
TRBV28	NA	TRBJ1-5	NA	15	TGTGCCAGCAGTTTAGGGTCGGAGGTAAATCAGCCCCAGCATTTT	CASSLGSEVNQPQHF
TRBV28	once	TRBJ2-7	NA	13	TGTGCCAGCAGTTCCAAGGGTTGGAGCGAGCAGTACTTC	CASSSKGWSEQYF
TRBV19	NA	TRBJ1-5	NA	12	TGTGCCAGTACCACAGTCAATCAGCCCCAGCATTTT	CASTTVNQPQHF
TRBV27	NA	TRBJ2-7	TRBD2	15	TGTGCCAGCAGTTTCTTAGCGGGAGGGGTCTACGAGCAGTACTTC	CASSFLAGGVYEQYF
TRBV27	NA	TRBJ2-7	NA	17	TGTGCCAGCAGCCCCTTCCCCCAGAGCGGAGTAAACTACGAGCAGTACTTC	CASSPFPQSGVNYEQYF
TRBV4-1	NA	TRBJ2-3	NA	15	TGCGCCAGCAGCCAATCGGTGACAGCACCAGATACGCAGTATTTT	CASSQSVTAPDTQYF
TRBV27	NA	TRBJ1-2	NA	13	TGTGCCAGCAGGCCTCAGTTTTTGGATGGCTACACCTTC	CASRPQFLDGYTF
TRBV10-3	NA	TRBJ2-7	TRBD2	17	TGTGCCATCAGTGAGAAGAGGCGGGAGGATCGCTCCTACGAGCAGTACTTC	CAISEKRREDRSYEQYF
TRBV10-3	few	TRBJ1-1	NA	14	TGTGCCATCAGTGGCAGGGCCTTGAACACTGAAGCTTTCTTT	CAISGRALNTEAFF
TRBV28	NA	TRBJ1-2	NA	17	TGTGCCAGCAGTTCACCCCACGAGGCCGCAGGGTTCGAGGGCTACACCTTC	CASSSPHEAAGFEGYTF
TRBV9	NA	TRBJ1-2	NA	16	TGTGCCAGCGCTGGGGTGACAAATGGTGGGTTGAAGGGCTACACCTTC	CASAGVTNGGLKGYTF
TRBV7-2	NA	TRBJ2-2	TRBD1	16	TGTGCCAGCAGCAGGATGAGGGACAGAAACACCGGGGAGCTGTTTTTT	CASSRMRDRNTGELFF
TRBV6-1	NA	TRBJ2-7	NA	14	TGTGCCAGCAGTGAAAAAGGACCCAACTACGAGCAGTACTTC	CASSEKGPNYEQYF
TRBV7-3	NA	TRBJ2-2	NA	13	TGTGCCAGCCTTCGGGATAACACCGGGGAGCTGTTTTTT	CASLRDNTGELFF
TRBV4-3	NA	TRBJ1-4	TRBD1	15	TGCGCCAGCAGCCATGGGACAGTTAGTAATGAAAAACTGTTTTTT	CASSHGTVSNEKLFF
TRBV27	NA	TRBJ2-2	NA	14	TGTGCCAGCCGAAACCTAGGGAGAACCGGGGAGCTGTTTTTT	CASRNLGRTGELFF
TRBV6-1	NA	TRBJ2-7	NA	15	TGTGCCAGCAGTGAACCGCGGAGAGTAAACTACGAGCAGTACTTC	CASSEPRRVNYEQYF
TRBV27	NA	TRBJ2-7	NA	15	TGTGCCAGCAGTTTAGGGAGCGGCGTCTCCTACGAGCAGTACTTC	CASSLGSGVSYEQYF
TRBV7-2	NA	TRBJ2-1	TRBD2	16	TGTGCCAGCAGCTTAGTGGCTAGCGGGTTTCCCCATGAGCAGTTCTTC	CASSLVASGFPHEQFF
TRBV28	NA	TRBJ1-5	NA	14	TGTGCCAGCAGTCTCTCCTGGGGCAATCAGCCCCAGCATTTT	CASSLSWGNQPQHF
TRBV5-8	NA	TRBJ2-1	TRBD2	13	TGTGCCAGCAGGACTAGCGGACACAATGAGCAGTTCTTC	CASRTSGHNEQFF
TRBV11-2	NA	TRBJ2-1	NA	15	TGTGCCAGCAGCTTAGATATTGGACCGTTCAATGAGCAGTTCTTC	CASSLDIGPFNEQFF
TRBV28	NA	TRBJ2-1	NA	13	TGTGCCAGCAGTTTAGGGTTATACAATGAGCAGTTCTTC	CASSLGLYNEQFF
TRBV10-3	NA	TRBJ1-2	TRBD1	15	TGTGCCATCAGTCCCACAGGGGGCCGGAGCTATGGCTACACCTTC	CAISPTGGRSYGYTF